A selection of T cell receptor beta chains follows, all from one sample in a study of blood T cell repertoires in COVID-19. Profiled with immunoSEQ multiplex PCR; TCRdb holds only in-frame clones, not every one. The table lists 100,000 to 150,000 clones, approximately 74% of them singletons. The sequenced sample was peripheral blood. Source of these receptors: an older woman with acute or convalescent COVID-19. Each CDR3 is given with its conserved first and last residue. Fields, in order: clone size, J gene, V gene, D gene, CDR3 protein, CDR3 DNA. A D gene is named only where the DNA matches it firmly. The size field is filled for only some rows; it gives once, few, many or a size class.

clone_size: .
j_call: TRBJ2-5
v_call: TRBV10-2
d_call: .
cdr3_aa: CASARAPETQYF
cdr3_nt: TGCGCCAGCGCCAGGGCGCCCGAGACCCAGTACTTC

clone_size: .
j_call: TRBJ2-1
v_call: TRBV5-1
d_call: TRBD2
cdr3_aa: CASSPTSGSYGNEQFF
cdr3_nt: TGCGCCAGCAGCCCTACTAGCGGGAGCTACGGCAATGAGCAGTTCTTC

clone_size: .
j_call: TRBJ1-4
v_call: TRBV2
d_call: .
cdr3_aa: CASNGQGGPGKLFF
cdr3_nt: TGTGCCAGCAACGGCCAGGGAGGCCCCGGAAAACTGTTTTTT

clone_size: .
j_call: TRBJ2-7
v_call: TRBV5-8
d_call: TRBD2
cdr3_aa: CASSLAGTSGPFSYEQYF
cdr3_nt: TGTGCCAGCAGCTTGGCCGGGACTAGCGGTCCCTTCTCCTACGAGCAGTACTTC

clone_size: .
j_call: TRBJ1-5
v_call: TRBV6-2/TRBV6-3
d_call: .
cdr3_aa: CASSSTFGAGKGGVNQPQHF
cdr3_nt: TGTGCCAGCAGTTCCACCTTTGGGGCCGGGAAAGGAGGGGTCAATCAGCCCCAGCATTTT

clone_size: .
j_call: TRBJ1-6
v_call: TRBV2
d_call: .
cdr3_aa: CASSLLYNSPLHF
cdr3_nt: TGTGCCAGCAGCCTTCTTTATAATTCACCCCTCCACTTT

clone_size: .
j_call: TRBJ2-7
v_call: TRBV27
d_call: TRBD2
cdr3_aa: CASSPRGGTSYEQYF
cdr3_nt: TGTGCCAGCAGTCCCCGGGGGGGGACCTCCTACGAGCAGTACTTC

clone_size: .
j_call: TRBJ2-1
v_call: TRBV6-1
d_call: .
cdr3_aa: CASSDLLSSYNEQFF
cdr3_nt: TGTGCCAGCAGTGATCTACTGAGCTCCTACAATGAGCAGTTCTTC

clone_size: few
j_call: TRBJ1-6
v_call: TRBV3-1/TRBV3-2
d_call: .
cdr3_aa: CASSHRGARSPLHF
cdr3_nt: TGTGCCAGCAGCCATCGGGGGGCTCGGTCACCCCTCCACTTT

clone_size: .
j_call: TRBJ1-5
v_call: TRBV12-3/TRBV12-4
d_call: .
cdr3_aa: CASSFPRQPQHF
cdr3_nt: TGTGCCAGCAGTTTCCCGCGTCAGCCCCAGCATTTT

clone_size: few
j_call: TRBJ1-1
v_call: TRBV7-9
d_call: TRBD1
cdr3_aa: CASSTQGSGTEAFF
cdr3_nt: TGTGCCAGCAGCACACAGGGGTCGGGCACTGAAGCTTTCTTT

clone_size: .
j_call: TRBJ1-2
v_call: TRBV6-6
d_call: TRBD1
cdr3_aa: CASRGTGNDYGYTF
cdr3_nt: TGTGCCAGCCGCGGGACAGGGAACGACTATGGCTACACCTTC

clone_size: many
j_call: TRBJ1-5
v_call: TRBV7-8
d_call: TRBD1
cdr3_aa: CASSSGQGYQPQHF
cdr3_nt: TGTGCCAGCAGCTCGGGACAGGGTTATCAGCCCCAGCATTTT

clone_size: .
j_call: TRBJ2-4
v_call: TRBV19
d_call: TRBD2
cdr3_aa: CASSIDLTSGGAGTWNIQYF
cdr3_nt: TGTGCCAGTAGTATAGACCTTACTAGCGGGGGGGCAGGGACATGGAACATTCAGTACTTC

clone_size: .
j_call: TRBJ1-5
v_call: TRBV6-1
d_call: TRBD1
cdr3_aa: CASSEYTGGNQPQHF
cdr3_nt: TGTGCCAGCAGTGAATACACAGGGGGCAATCAGCCCCAGCATTTT

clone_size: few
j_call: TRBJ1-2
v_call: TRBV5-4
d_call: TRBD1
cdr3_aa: CASSLKPDRANYGYTF
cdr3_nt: TGTGCCAGCAGCTTGAAACCCGACAGGGCGAACTATGGCTACACCTTC

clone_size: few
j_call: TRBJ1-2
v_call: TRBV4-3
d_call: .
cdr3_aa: CASSQDRPLGHSSYGYTF
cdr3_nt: TGCGCCAGCAGCCAAGATCGGCCACTGGGACATTCTTCTTATGGCTACACCTTC

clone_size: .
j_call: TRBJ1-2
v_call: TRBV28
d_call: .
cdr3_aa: CASSSWAGWDYGYTF
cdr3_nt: TGTGCCAGCAGCTCATGGGCAGGGTGGGACTATGGCTACACCTTC

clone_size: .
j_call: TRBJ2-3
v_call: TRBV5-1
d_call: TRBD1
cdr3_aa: CASSLQGPDTQYF
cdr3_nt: TGCGCCAGCAGCCTACAGGGGCCAGATACGCAGTATTTT

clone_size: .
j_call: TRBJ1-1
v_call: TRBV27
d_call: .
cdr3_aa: CASSGYEAGNTEAFF
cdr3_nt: TGTGCCAGCAGTGGATACGAAGCGGGGAACACTGAAGCTTTCTTT

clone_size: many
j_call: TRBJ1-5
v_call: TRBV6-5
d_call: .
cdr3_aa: CASRSGWGDQPQHF
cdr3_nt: TGTGCCAGCAGATCGGGATGGGGGGATCAGCCCCAGCATTTT

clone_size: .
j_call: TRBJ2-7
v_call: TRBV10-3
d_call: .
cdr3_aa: CAISEPPTRRSDEQYF
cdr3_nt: TGTGCCATCAGTGAGCCCCCGACTAGAAGGTCTGACGAGCAGTACTTC

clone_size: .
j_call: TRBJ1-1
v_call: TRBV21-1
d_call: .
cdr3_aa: CASSKVGVRGFTEAFF
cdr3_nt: TGTGCCAGCAGCAAAGTGGGGGTCAGGGGGTTCACTGAAGCTTTCTTT